The 18 T cell receptor beta chains below all came from one sample that was sequenced in a study of T cells in Graves' hyperthyroidism and ophthalmopathy. The investigators amplified TCR beta CDR3 regions from RNA transcripts. The study used the HTBI primer set for a first-round RT-PCR of the TCR CDR3. TCRdb redid the calling of the multiplex PCR reads with MiXCR, one entry per CDR3 protein. Among some 400,000 distinct CDR3 sequences listed, about 15% were seen once. Material for sequencing was blood. The receptors were gathered from a woman aged 60-75 years with Graves' hyperthyroidism.

This clonotype was recorded at least ten times. The rearrangement uses TRBV20-1 and TRBJ2-5; 12 bases map to TRBD2. Germline V CDR1 and CDR2: DFQATT, SNEGSKA (reference sequence). Trimming took 5 bases from V and 2 from J; bases not matched to a gene: 6. The CDR3 has 15 residues. CDR3 nucleotide sequence: TGCAGTGCTGTCGGACTAGCGGGAACGCAAGAGACCCAGTACTTC. It encodes CSAVGLAGTQETQYF.

This clonotype was found many times. The chain employs TRBV28 and TRBJ2-3, with TRBD1 identical over 10 bases. The germline V gene has CDR1 MDHEN and CDR2 SYDVKM. The V and J ends lost 6 bases and 2 bases, in that order; junction bases with no gene match: 2. CDR3 length: 14 amino acids. The CDR3 is CASSGTGATDTQYF. The CDR3 DNA reads TGTGCCAGCAGCGGGACAGGGGCCACAGATACGCAGTATTTT.

This clonotype was picked up many times. V and J are TRBV7-9 and TRBJ2-5; TRBD2 aligns across 11 bases. The germline V gene has CDR1 SEHNR and CDR2 FQNEAQ (reference sequence). This CDR3 is built from 20 residues. V gave up 0 bases and J gave up 4 bases; unmatched junction bases: 16. This CDR3 is CASSLARSSGRTSIPETQYF. In nucleotides, the CDR3 is TGTGCCAGCAGCTTAGCGCGCTCTAGCGGGAGGACCTCAATTCCAGAGACCCAGTACTTC.

CDR3 sequence: CASSQDLVGAYNEQFF. The CDR3 region has the DNA TGCGCCAGCAGCCAAGATCTGGTGGGAGCCTACAATGAGCAGTTCTTC. This chain joins TRBV4-1 and TRBJ2-1, with D possibly TRBD2 on 5 matching bases. CDR3 length: 16 amino acids. V was pared by 0 bases and J by 2 bases, with 11 bases between. Germline CDR1 MGHRA, CDR2 YSYEKL.

This clonotype was picked up many times. The chain recombines TRBV10-3 with TRBJ1-5, with D perhaps TRBD1 (5 bases). Germline V lookup: CDR1 ENHRY, CDR2 SYGVKD. The CDR3 loop spans 13 amino acids. With 6 bases removed from V and 2 bases from J, the gap between germline ends came to 8 bases. CDR3 amino acids: CAISRDGNQPQHF. The CDR3 region has the DNA TGTGCCATCAGCCGGGACGGCAATCAGCCCCAGCATTTT.

This clonotype has ten or more counts. The rearrangement links TRBV10-3 to TRBJ1-2; no reliable D call. The germline gives CDR1 ENHRY, CDR2 SYGVKD. CDR3 length: 12 residues. The V end lost 6 bases, the J end lost 2 bases, and 7 bases lay between the germline ends. In nucleotides, the CDR3 is TGTGCCATCAGCGGGAGCAACTATGGCTACACCTTC. It translates to CAISGSNYGYTF.

In its sample, this clonotype was seen a few times. The genes are TRBV24-1 and TRBJ1-5; 9 positions agree with TRBD1. The germline V gene has CDR1 KGHDR and CDR2 SFDVKD. This CDR3 contains 17 residues. With V trimmed by 2 bases and J by 9 bases, 13 bases remained unmatched. The CDR3 loop reads CATSDSTSGTGFRPQHF. CDR3 bases: TGTGCCACCAGTGATTCGACTAGCGGGACAGGGTTTCGGCCCCAGCATTTT.

This clonotype was observed many times. The rearrangement joins TRBV5-1 to TRBJ2-2; 8 nucleotides line up with TRBD1. The V and J ends lost 4 bases and 3 bases, in that order; junction bases with no gene match: 8. The CDR3 covers 16 residues. The germline V gene has CDR1 SGHRS and CDR2 YFSETQ. CDR3 sequence: CASSATGAGDTGELFF. The CDR3 DNA reads as TGCGCCAGCAGCGCGACAGGGGCCGGGGACACCGGGGAGCTGTTTTTT.

This clonotype has a count of ten or more. This rearrangement joins TRBV12-3 or TRBV12-4 to TRBJ1-1; no firm D call. The CDR3 has 14 amino acids. Between the trimmed V and J ends, which lost 6 bases and 3 bases, there was a span of 14 bases. The CDR3 here is CASRSSVLDTEAFF. CDR3 nucleotide sequence: TGTGCCAGCAGAAGCTCCGTCCTGGACACTGAAGCTTTCTTT.

This clonotype was seen repeatedly, ten times or more. This chain uses TRBV12-3 or TRBV12-4 with TRBJ2-1; D is unresolved. The CDR3 runs to 13 residues. V gave up 2 bases and J gave up 8 bases, with 10 bases separating them. The CDR3 is CASSLLTDHEQFF. The CDR3 DNA reads TGTGCCAGCAGTTTACTGACTGATCATGAGCAGTTCTTC.

This chain links TRBV11-2 with TRBJ2-7; 10 nucleotides align to TRBD1. The V segment lost 4 bases and the J segment 4 bases; nucleotides outside the gene matches: 7. The CDR3 length is 15 residues. In germline, CDR1 is SGHAT, CDR2 FQNNGV. The CDR3 loop reads CASSSADRGVYEQYF. The CDR3 nucleotides read TGTGCCAGCAGCTCCGCGGACAGGGGGGTTTACGAGCAGTACTTC.

This clonotype was seen ten or more times. This chain joins TRBV27 and TRBJ1-2, with D possibly TRBD1 on 5 matching bases. This CDR3 contains 15 residues. Germline CDR1 MNHEY, CDR2 SMNVEV (reference sequence). Trimming took off 4 bases at V and 8 bases at J, with 20 bases between the two ends. CDR3 loop: CASSSSRDGPTGYTF. As DNA, the CDR3 is TGTGCCAGCAGTTCATCGCGGGACGGACCTACAGGCTACACCTTC.

This clonotype showed up many times. This rearrangement joins TRBV7-3 to TRBJ2-1; no clear D gene. CDR3 length: 15 amino acids. CDR1 and CDR2 from the germline V gene are SGHTA and FQGTGA. V lost 2 bases to trimming and J lost 1 base, with 9 bases between them. This CDR3 reads CASSLGIQSYNEQFF. The CDR3 bases are TGTGCCAGCAGCTTAGGAATTCAATCCTACAATGAGCAGTTCTTC.

This clonotype has a handful of counts. The rearrangement uses TRBV19 and TRBJ2-7; a weak D match, TRBD2 (5 bases). The germline CDR1 and CDR2 sequences are LNHDA and SQIVND (reference sequence). V lost 5 bases and J 5 bases, leaving 13 bases between the germline ends. The CDR3 consists of 13 residues. CDR3 protein: CASSFRVGDEQYF. DNA of the CDR3: TGTGCCAGTAGTTTTCGTGTGGGAGACGAGCAGTACTTC.

This clonotype has a count of ten or more. The chain employs TRBV4-1 and TRBJ1-1; D is uncertain. This CDR3 is built from 14 residues. Per the germline V gene, CDR1 is MGHRA and CDR2 is YSYEKL. The ends were cut back, 1 base at V and 1 base at J, with 7 bases in the middle. The CDR3 region is CASSQVWENTEAFF. CDR3 sequence (DNA): TGCGCCAGCAGCCAAGTGTGGGAGAACACTGAAGCTTTCTTT.

The chain combines TRBV13 with TRBJ2-4; D unclear. V lost 5 bases, J lost 4 bases, and 9 bases lay in between. Germline V CDR1 and CDR2: PRHDT, FYEKMQ (reference sequence). The CDR3 has 13 residues. The CDR3 spells CASSPTPKNIQYF. CDR3 bases: TGTGCCAGCAGCCCGACCCCTAAAAACATTCAGTACTTC.

This clonotype has a count of ten or more. The V call is TRBV27, the J call TRBJ2-7, with 13 nucleotides matching TRBD2. Germline loops: CDR1 MNHEY, CDR2 SMNVEV (reference sequence). V dropped 7 bases and J dropped 0; count of bases not matched to a gene: 9. This CDR3 has 17 residues. The CDR3 loop reads CASKRGLAGTSSYEQYF. The CDR3 DNA reads as TGTGCCAGCAAACGGGGACTAGCGGGGACAAGCTCCTACGAGCAGTACTTC.

The gene calls are TRBV28 and TRBJ2-7; 10 bases agree with TRBD1. V shed 7 bases and J 2 bases; nucleotides not matched to a gene: 5. Per the germline V gene, CDR1 is MDHEN and CDR2 is SYDVKM. This CDR3 is built from 14 residues. The CDR3 sequence is CASTSGQGTYEQYF. CDR3 DNA: TGTGCCAGCACTTCGGGACAGGGGACCTACGAGCAGTACTTC.